This paragraph covers one T cell receptor (beta chain) sequence. What it binds is not known. TCRdb re-called the RACE reads with MiXCR, one entry per CDR3 protein. The sample contains around 200,000 distinct CDR3 sequences, almost 30% of which appear only once. This record belongs to a study of human T cells and chemical hapten exposure. Study overall: Patch tests applied 0.01% DPC to the upper back and were scored after 6 days. From small differences in pooled library volume came most of the variation in per-sample TCR yields. Notes on the study in general: No alteration of TCRs above 1 in 1000 frequency was seen with DPC sensitization.

Time point denoted: pre-sensitization, week 0. This sample's treatment: therapeutic diphenylcyclopropenone sensitization with weekly scalp DPC. Donors, patients with alopecia ranging from 18 to 70 years old and judged suitable for DPC, provided samples. CDR1 and CDR2 (germline): ENHRY, SYGVKD. The CDR3 spans 16 residues. The trim removed 7 bases at V and 0 bases at J, leaving 8 bases unmatched. Sequenced here: whole blood, sampled in connection with sensitization to the hapten diphenylcyclopropenone (DPC). This sequence joins TRBV10-3 and TRBJ2-2, with 7 bases that match TRBD1. This TCR was recovered from a woman aged 25-40 years with alopecia areata. Some clones in this sample may be carry-over from other donors' samples. Written as DNA, the CDR3 is TGTGCCATCACCCAAGGGACAGCCGCGAACACCGGGGAGCTGTTTTTT. It encodes CAITQGTAANTGELFF.